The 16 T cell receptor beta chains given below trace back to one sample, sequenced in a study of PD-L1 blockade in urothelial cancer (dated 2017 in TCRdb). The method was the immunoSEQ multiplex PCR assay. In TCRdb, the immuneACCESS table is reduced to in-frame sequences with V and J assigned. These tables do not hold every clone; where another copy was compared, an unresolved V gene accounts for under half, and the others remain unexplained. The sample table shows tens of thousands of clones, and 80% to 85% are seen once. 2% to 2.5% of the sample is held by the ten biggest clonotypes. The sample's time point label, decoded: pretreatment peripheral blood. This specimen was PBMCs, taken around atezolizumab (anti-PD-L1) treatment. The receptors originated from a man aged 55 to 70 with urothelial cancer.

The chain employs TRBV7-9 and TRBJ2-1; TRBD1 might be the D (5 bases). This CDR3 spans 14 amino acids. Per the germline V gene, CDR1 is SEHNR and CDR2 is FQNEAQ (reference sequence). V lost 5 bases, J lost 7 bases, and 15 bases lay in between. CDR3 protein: CASSHADRANEQFF. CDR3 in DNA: TGTGCCAGCAGCCATGCAGACAGAGCAAATGAGCAGTTCTTC.

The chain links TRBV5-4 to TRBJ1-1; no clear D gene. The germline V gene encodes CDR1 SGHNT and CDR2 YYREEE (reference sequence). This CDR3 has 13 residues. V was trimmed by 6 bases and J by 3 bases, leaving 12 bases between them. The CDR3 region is CASTLVGHTEAFF. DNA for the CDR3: TGTGCCAGCACCCTAGTCGGTCACACTGAAGCTTTCTTT. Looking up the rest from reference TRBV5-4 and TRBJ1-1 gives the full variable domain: ETGVTQSPTHLIKTRGQQVTLRCSSQSGHNTVSWYQQALGQGPQFIFQYYREEENGRGNFPPRFSGLQFPNYSSELNVNALELDDSALYLCASTLVGHTEAFFGQGTRLTVV.

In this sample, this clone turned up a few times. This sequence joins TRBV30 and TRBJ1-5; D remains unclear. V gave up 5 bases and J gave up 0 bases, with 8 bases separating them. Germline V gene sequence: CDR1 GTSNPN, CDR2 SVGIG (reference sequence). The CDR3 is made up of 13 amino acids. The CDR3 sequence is CAWQESSNQPQHF. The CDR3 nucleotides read TGTGCCTGGCAAGAGAGTAGCAATCAGCCCCAGCATTTT.

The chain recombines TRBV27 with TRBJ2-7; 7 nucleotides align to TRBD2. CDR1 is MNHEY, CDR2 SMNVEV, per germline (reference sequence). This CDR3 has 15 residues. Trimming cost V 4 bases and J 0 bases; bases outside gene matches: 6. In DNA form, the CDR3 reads TGTGCCAGCAGTTACGTTAGCGGGTCCTCCTACGAGCAGTACTTC. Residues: CASSYVSGSSYEQYF.

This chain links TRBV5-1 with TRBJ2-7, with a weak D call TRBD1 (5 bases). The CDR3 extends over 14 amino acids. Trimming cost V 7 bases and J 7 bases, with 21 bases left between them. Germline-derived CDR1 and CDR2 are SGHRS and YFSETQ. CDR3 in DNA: TGCGCCAGCGGTCCCAGTCCAGGGCGTAGGGAGCAGTACTTC. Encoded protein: CASGPSPGRREQYF.

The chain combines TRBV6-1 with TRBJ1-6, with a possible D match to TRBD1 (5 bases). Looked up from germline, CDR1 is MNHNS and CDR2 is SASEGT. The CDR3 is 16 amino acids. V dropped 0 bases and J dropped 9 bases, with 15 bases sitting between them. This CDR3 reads CASSEAAAGLRSPLHF. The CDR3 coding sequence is TGTGCCAGCAGTGAAGCGGCGGCAGGGTTACGTTCACCCCTCCACTTT.

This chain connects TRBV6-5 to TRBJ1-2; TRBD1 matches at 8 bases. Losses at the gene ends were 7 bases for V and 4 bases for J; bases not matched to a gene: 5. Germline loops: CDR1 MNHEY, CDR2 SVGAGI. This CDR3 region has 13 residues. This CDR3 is CASIGQGPYGYTF. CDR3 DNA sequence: TGTGCCAGCATAGGACAGGGTCCCTATGGCTACACCTTC.

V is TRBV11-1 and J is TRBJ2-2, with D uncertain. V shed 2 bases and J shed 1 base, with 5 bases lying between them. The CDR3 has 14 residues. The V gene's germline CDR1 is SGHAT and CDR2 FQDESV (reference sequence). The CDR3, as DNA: TGTGCCAGCAGCTTACGGAGGAACACCGGGGAGCTGTTTTTT. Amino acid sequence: CASSLRRNTGELFF. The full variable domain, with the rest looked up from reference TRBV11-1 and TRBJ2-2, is EAEVAQSPRYKITEKSQAVAFWCDPISGHATLYWYRQILGQGPELLVQFQDESVVDDSQLPKDRFSAERLKGVDSTLKIQPAELGDSAMYLCASSLRRNTGELFFGEGSRLTVL.

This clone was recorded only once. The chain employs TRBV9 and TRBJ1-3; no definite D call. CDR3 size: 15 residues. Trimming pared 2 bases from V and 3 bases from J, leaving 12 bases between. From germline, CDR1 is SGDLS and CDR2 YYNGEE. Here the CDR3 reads CASSVQEGYGNTIYF. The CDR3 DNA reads TGTGCCAGCAGCGTCCAGGAGGGATATGGAAACACCATATATTTT.

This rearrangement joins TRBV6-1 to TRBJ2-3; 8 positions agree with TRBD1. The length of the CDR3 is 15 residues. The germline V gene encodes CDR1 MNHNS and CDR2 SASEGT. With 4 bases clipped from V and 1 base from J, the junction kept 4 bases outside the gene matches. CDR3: CASSAGGFGTDTQYF. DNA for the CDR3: TGTGCCAGCAGTGCAGGGGGCTTTGGCACAGATACGCAGTATTTT.

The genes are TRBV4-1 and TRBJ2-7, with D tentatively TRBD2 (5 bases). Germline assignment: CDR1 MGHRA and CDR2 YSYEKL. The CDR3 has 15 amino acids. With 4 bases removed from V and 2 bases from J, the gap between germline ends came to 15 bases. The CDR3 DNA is TGCGCCAGCAGCCTGAGCGGAACGGCCCCCTACGAGCAGTACTTC. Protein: CASSLSGTAPYEQYF.

The CDR3 protein is CASSFVHSGANVLTF. DNA for the CDR3: TGTGCCAGCAGTTTTGTACACTCTGGGGCCAACGTCCTGACTTTC. V and J are TRBV6-5 and TRBJ2-6, with unresolved D. The CDR3 totals 15 residues. Germline V CDR1 and CDR2: MNHEY, SVGAGI. Trimming took 4 bases from V and 0 from J, leaving 7 bases between them.

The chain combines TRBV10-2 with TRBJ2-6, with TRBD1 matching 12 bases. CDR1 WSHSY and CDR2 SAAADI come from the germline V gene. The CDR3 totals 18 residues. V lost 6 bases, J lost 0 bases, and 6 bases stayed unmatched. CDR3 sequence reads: CASRGAGQGASGANVLTF. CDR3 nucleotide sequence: TGCGCCAGCAGGGGGGCGGGACAGGGGGCCTCTGGGGCCAACGTCCTGACTTTC.

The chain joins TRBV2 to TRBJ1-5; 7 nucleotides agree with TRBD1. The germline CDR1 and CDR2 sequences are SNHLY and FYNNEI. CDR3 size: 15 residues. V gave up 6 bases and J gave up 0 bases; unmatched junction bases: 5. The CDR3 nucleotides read TGTGCCAGCAGGGGGACAGATAATAGCAATCAGCCCCAGCATTTT. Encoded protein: CASRGTDNSNQPQHF.

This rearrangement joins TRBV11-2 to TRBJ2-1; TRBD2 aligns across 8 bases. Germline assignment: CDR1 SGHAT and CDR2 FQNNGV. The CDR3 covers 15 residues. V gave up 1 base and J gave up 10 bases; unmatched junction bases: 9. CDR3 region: CASSLGGRGGLEQFF. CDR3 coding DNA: TGTGCCAGCAGCTTAGGAGGACGGGGGGGATTGGAGCAGTTCTTC.

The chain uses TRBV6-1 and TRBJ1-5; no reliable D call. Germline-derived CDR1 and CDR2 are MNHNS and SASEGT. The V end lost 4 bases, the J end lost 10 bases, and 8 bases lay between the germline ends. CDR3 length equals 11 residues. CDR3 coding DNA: TGTGCCAGCAGTGTGAGTCGTCCCCAGCATTTT. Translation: CASSVSRPQHF.